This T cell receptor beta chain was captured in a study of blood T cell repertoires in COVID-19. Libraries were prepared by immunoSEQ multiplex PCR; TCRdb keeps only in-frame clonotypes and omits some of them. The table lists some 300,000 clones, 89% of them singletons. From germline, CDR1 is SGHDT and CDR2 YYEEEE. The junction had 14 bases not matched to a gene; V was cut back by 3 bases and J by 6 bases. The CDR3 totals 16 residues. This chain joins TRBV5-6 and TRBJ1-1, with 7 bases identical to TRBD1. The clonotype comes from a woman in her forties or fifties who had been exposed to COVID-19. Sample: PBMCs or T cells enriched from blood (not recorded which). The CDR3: CASSSDIDREVPEAFF. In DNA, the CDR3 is TGTGCCAGCAGCTCAGATATCGACAGGGAGGTCCCTGAAGCTTTCTTT.